The present T cell receptor beta chain was sequenced within a study of blood T cell repertoires in COVID-19. About the study: Some COVID-19 samples were acute and others convalescent; all came from the United States, Italy and Spain. PBMCs, B-cell-depleted T cells, or T cells provided the cDNA or gDNA that made up the material.

This CDR3 spans 15 amino acids. CDR1 is MDHEN, CDR2 SYDVKM, per germline. Trimming removed 6 bases from V and 11 bases from J; junction bases left unmatched: 11. Clones were read by immunoSEQ multiplex PCR, and TCRdb kept only the in-frame ones, dropping some. The repertoire holds a few hundred thousand clones, with more than 85% as singletons. Recruitment covered over 20 US areas and drew participants whose ages spanned roughly 18 to 89 years. Self-reported history from a screening survey and questionnaire set each donor's cohort. The chain carries TRBV28 and TRBJ1-6; TRBD1 aligns across 9 bases. Sequencing input: PBMCs or T cells enriched from blood (not recorded which). This sequence originates from a woman in her twenties or thirties who had recovered from COVID-19. The CDR3 DNA follows: TGTGCCAGCAGCCACAACTTTGGACAGGGGACACCCCTCCACTTT. Its protein is CASSHNFGQGTPLHF.